This T cell receptor (beta chain) was observed in a study of technical replicates of blood from four donors. Repertoires were generated with immunoSEQ multiplex PCR, while TCRdb's copy carries only in-frame clones and drops some. The repertoire consists of around 80,000 clones, with nearly 98% occurring once and the leading ten covering over 0.13%. This CDR3 has 14 amino acids. The V and J ends lost 3 bases and 4 bases respectively, with 13 bases between them. CDR1 is SGDLS, CDR2 YYNGEE, per germline. This TCR derives from a human donor in good health. Sequenced: T cells isolated from PBMCs. The V call is TRBV9, the J call TRBJ1-1; D remains ambiguous. CDR3 in DNA: TGTGCCAGCAGCGATGGAGGATGGACCACTGAAGCTTTCTTT. The encoded protein is CASSDGGWTTEAFF.